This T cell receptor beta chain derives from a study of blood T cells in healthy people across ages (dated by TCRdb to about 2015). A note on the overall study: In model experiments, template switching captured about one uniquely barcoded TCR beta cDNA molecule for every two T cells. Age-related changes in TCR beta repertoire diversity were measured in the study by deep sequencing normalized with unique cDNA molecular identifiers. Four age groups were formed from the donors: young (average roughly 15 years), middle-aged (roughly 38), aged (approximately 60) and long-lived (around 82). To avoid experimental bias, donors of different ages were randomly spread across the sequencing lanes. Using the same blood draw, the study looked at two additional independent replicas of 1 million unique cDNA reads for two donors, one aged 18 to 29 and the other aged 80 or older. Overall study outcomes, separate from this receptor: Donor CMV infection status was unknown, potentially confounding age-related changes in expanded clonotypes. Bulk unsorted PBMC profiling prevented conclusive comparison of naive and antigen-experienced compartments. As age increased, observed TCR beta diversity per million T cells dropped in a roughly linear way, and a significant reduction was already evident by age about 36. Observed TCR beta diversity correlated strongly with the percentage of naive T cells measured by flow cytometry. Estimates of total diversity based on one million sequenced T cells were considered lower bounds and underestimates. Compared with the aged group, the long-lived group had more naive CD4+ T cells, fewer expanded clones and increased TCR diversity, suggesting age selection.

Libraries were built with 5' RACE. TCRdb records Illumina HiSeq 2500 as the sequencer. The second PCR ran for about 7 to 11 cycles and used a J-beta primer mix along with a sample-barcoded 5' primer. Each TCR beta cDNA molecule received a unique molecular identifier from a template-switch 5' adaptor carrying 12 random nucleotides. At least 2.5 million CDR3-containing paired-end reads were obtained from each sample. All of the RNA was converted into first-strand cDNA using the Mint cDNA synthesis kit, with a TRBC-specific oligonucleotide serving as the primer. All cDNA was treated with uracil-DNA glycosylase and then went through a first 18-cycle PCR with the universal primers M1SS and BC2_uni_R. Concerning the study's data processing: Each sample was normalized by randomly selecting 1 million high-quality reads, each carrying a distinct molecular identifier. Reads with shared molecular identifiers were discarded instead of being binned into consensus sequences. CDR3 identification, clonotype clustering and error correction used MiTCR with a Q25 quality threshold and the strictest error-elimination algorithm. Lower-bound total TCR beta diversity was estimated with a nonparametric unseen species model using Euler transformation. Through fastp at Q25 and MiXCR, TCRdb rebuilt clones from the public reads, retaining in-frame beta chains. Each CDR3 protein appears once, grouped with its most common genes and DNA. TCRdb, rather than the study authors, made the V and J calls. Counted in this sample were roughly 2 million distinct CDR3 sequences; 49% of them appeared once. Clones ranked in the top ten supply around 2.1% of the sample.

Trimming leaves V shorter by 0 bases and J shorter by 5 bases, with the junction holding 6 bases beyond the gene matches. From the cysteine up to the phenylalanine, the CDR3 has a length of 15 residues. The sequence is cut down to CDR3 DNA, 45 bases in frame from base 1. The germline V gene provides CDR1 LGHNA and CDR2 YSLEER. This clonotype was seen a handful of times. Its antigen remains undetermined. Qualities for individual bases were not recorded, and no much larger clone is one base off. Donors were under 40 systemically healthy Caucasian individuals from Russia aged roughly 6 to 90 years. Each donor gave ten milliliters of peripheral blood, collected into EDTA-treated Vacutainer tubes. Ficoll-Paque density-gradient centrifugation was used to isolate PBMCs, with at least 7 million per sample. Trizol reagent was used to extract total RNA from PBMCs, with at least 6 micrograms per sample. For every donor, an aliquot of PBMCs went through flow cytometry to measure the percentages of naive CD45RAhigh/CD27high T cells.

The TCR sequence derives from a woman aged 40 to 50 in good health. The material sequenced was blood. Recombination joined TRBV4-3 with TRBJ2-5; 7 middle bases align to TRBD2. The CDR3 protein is CASSQENRGGETQYF. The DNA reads TGCGCCAGCAGCCAAGAGAATAGGGGAGGGGAGACCCAGTACTTC.